The 26 T cell receptor beta chains below come from one sample, sequenced in a study of CD8 T cells in Susac syndrome. Reverse transcription of 0.5 to 1 ug RNA was performed with random hexamers. TCRdb re-called the immunoSEQ multiplex PCR reads through MiXCR, storing one row per CDR3 protein. The sample lists roughly 150,000 distinct CDR3 sequences; roughly 94% were seen once. Sequenced material: CD8+ T cells from PBMCs. These receptors all stem from a human donor with Susac syndrome.

The chain uses TRBV14 and TRBJ2-3; D remains unclear. The CDR3 is 12 residues long. Germline V lookup: CDR1 SGHDN, CDR2 FVKESK. V was cut by 0 bases and J by 12 bases, with 10 bases left in between. CDR3 protein: CASSQEIWRQYF. The CDR3 nucleotides read TGTGCCAGCAGCCAAGAAATCTGGCGACAGTATTTT.

The genes are TRBV5-4 and TRBJ2-1; 7 nucleotides align to TRBD1. CDR3 length equals 16 residues. Germline lookup yields CDR1 SGHNT and CDR2 YYREEE (reference sequence). The ends lost 1 base at V and 2 bases at J; junction bases unmatched: 6. The CDR3 is CASSLQSGQTYNEQFF. CDR3 coding DNA: TGTGCCAGCAGCTTGCAGTCGGGACAGACCTACAATGAGCAGTTCTTC.

V usage is TRBV28 and J usage is TRBJ1-3; the D is unclear. Per the germline V gene, CDR1 is MDHEN and CDR2 is SYDVKM. V was cut by 3 bases and J by 4 bases, with 19 bases left in between. The CDR3 sequence is 17 residues long. The CDR3 loop is CASSFGVLEVYGNTIYF. CDR3 in DNA: TGTGCCAGCAGTTTCGGGGTTCTAGAAGTCTACGGAAACACCATATATTTT. The complete variable domain, with remaining parts taken from reference TRBV28 and TRBJ1-3, reads DVKVTQSSRYLVKRTGEKVFLECVQDMDHENMFWYRQDPGLGLRLIYFSYDVKMKEKGDIPEGYSVSREKKERFSLILESASTNQTSMYLCASSFGVLEVYGNTIYFGEGSWLTVV.

The rearrangement links TRBV9 to TRBJ1-3; possible D gene TRBD1, 5 bases. Germline V gene lookup returns CDR1 SGDLS and CDR2 YYNGEE. This CDR3 region has 15 residues. The V and J ends lost 2 bases and 0 bases respectively, with 9 bases between them. CDR3 nucleotides: TGTGCCAGCAGCGTTTACCAGGGCTCTGGAAACACCATATATTTT. Protein: CASSVYQGSGNTIYF.

This chain uses TRBV27 with TRBJ2-3, with TRBD1 identical over 7 bases. Germline V lookup: CDR1 MNHEY, CDR2 SMNVEV (reference sequence). V lost 8 bases to trimming and J lost 1 base; unmatched junction nucleotides: 0. This CDR3 is built from 12 residues. CDR3: CASQGGTDTQYF. CDR3 DNA: TGTGCCAGCCAGGGGGGCACAGATACGCAGTATTTT.

The V call is TRBV16, the J call TRBJ1-1; D is uncertain. V was clipped by 2 bases and J by 1 base, with 11 bases between them. The CDR3 is made up of 15 amino acids. Germline assignment: CDR1 KGHSY and CDR2 FQNENV. DNA of the CDR3: TGTGCCAGCAGCCAAGTGCGGCTCAGGAACACTGAAGCTTTCTTT. Its translation: CASSQVRLRNTEAFF.

This rearrangement joins TRBV19 to TRBJ2-5; TRBD2 aligns across 7 bases. The tail of the sequence fits TRBJ2-7 better, so the J call may be wrong. The CDR3 runs 14 residues. Germline assignment: CDR1 LNHDA and CDR2 SQIVND (reference sequence). This CDR3 reads CASSMWEGVDEQYF. In DNA, the CDR3 is TGTGCCAGTAGTATGTGGGAGGGAGTCGACGAGCAGTACTTC.

The chain has TRBV19 and TRBJ2-2; D may match TRBD1 or TRBD2 (5 bases each). This CDR3 contains 14 residues. V lost 7 bases and J lost 3, with 12 bases in between. Germline CDR1 and CDR2: LNHDA and SQIVND (reference sequence). Here the CDR3 DNA reads TGTGCCAGTACCCGGGACCTTTACACCGGGGAGCTGTTTTTT. This sequence encodes CASTRDLYTGELFF.

V and J are TRBV12-5 and TRBJ1-1, with D hard to call. CDR1 is LGHNT and CDR2 is FRNRAP in the germline V gene. The V end was cut by 5 bases, the J end by 6 bases, with 10 bases between. The CDR3 length is 12 residues. The CDR3, as DNA: TGTGCTAGTGGTCCGGACGGACCTGAAGCTTTCTTT. Translated: CASGPDGPEAFF. The full variable domain, in which reference TRBV12-5 and TRBJ1-1 provide the parts outside the CDR3, is DARVTQTPRHKVTEMGQEVTMRCQPILGHNTVFWYRQTMMQGLELLAYFRNRAPLDDSGMPKDRFSAEMPDATLATLKIQPSEPRDSAVYFCASGPDGPEAFFGQGTRLTVV.

The chain combines TRBV5-1 with TRBJ2-5; D remains unclear. V was shortened by 3 bases and J by 3 bases, with 9 bases between the two germline ends. CDR1 SGHRS and CDR2 YFSETQ come from the germline V gene. This CDR3 contains 13 residues. CDR3: CASSSYPEETQYF. CDR3 in DNA: TGCGCCAGCAGCTCCTACCCTGAAGAGACCCAGTACTTC.

The V gene is TRBV13, the J gene TRBJ2-1; the match to TRBD2 covers 8 bases. The CDR3 spans 17 residues. V trimming: 5 bases; J trimming: 4 bases; junction bases outside the gene matches: 13. Germline values: CDR1 PRHDT, CDR2 FYEKMQ (reference sequence). In nucleotides, the CDR3 is TGTGCCAGCAGCCCGGAGGGAGGACGGGAGGGATACAATGAGCAGTTCTTC. This translates into CASSPEGGREGYNEQFF.

V usage is TRBV19 and J usage is TRBJ1-2; 7 nucleotides align to TRBD1. This CDR3 has 13 amino acids. V dropped 8 bases and J dropped 6; count of bases not matched to a gene: 9. Germline V gene data show CDR1 as LNHDA and CDR2 as SQIVND (reference sequence). This chain's CDR3 is CASWDSSTDGYTF. CDR3 nucleotide sequence: TGTGCCAGTTGGGACAGCTCGACCGATGGCTACACCTTC.

The chain has TRBV12-3 or TRBV12-4 and TRBJ2-3; no firm D call. Between the trimmed V and J ends, which lost 5 bases and 6 bases, there was a span of 12 bases. This CDR3 has 13 residues. The CDR3 region is CASSTTNRDTQYF. The CDR3 nucleotides read TGTGCCAGCAGTACAACAAATAGGGATACGCAGTATTTT.

The rearrangement uses TRBV4-1 and TRBJ2-5, with 12 bases lining up with TRBD2. This CDR3 spans 16 amino acids. Losses at the gene ends were 3 bases for V and 3 bases for J; bases not matched to a gene: 5. CDR1 and CDR2 from the germline V gene are MGHRA and YSYEKL. The CDR3 protein is CASSHLAGGREETQYF. The CDR3 nucleotides are TGCGCCAGCAGCCATCTAGCGGGAGGGAGGGAAGAGACCCAGTACTTC.

This clonotype came up once. This chain joins TRBV27 and TRBJ2-3; 10 bases align to TRBD2. Germline loops: CDR1 MNHEY, CDR2 SMNVEV (reference sequence). The CDR3 extends over 18 amino acids. V shed 1 base and J 2 bases; nucleotides not matched to a gene: 9. This chain's CDR3 is CASSLLETSGRATDTQYF. The CDR3 DNA reads as TGTGCCAGCAGTTTATTAGAAACCAGCGGGAGGGCCACAGATACGCAGTATTTT.

V and J are TRBV7-9 and TRBJ2-7; the match to TRBD2 covers 14 bases. This CDR3 comprises 15 residues. Germline loops: CDR1 SEHNR, CDR2 FQNEAQ (reference sequence). J lost 6 bases, V lost 7 bases, and 8 bases had no gene match. The chain's CDR3 is CASTPGLAGAFEQYF. The CDR3 coding sequence is TGTGCCAGCACTCCGGGACTAGCGGGAGCTTTCGAGCAGTACTTC.

This clonotype appeared once. The chain is built from TRBV9 and TRBJ2-1, with 7 bases lining up with TRBD2. This CDR3 has 15 residues. Per germline, CDR1 SGDLS and CDR2 YYNGEE. The trim removed 0 bases at V and 5 bases at J, leaving 5 bases unmatched. The CDR3 here is CASSVDPSGDNEQFF. The CDR3 coding sequence is TGTGCCAGCAGCGTAGATCCTAGCGGCGACAATGAGCAGTTCTTC.

The chain joins TRBV9 to TRBJ2-1; no firm D call. Germline CDR1 SGDLS, CDR2 YYNGEE. The CDR3 is made up of 14 amino acids. V was clipped by 0 bases and J by 8 bases, with 12 bases between them. CDR3 in amino acids: CASSVGRPGDEQFF. The CDR3 nucleotides read TGTGCCAGCAGCGTAGGCCGGCCTGGGGATGAGCAGTTCTTC.

The J gene is TRBJ2-7, the V gene TRBV25-1; D is undetermined. CDR1 is MGHDK and CDR2 is SYGVNS in the germline V gene. Trimming cost V 6 bases and J 2 bases, with 14 bases left between them. CDR3 length equals 14 residues. CDR3 sequence: CASRVGLLPYEQYF. The CDR3 nucleotides are TGTGCCAGCAGAGTAGGTCTACTACCCTACGAGCAGTACTTC.

The rearrangement links TRBV20-1 to TRBJ2-1; D gene unclear. V was cut by 6 bases and J by 5 bases, with 17 bases left in between. Germline CDR1 DFQATT, CDR2 SNEGSKA (reference sequence). The CDR3 spans 14 residues. CDR3 protein: CSAPSTSPDNEQFF. Here the CDR3 DNA reads TGCAGTGCACCATCGACCAGTCCAGACAATGAGCAGTTCTTC.

The chain combines TRBV30 with TRBJ2-7; D unclear. The CDR3 is made up of 11 amino acids. The V gene lost 2 bases and the J gene lost 0 bases, with 2 bases spanning the gap. From germline, CDR1 is GTSNPN and CDR2 SVGIG (reference sequence). CDR3 nucleotides: TGTGCCTGGAGTTACTCCTACGAGCAGTACTTC. It yields the protein CAWSYSYEQYF.

This sequence joins TRBV7-9 and TRBJ1-2; TRBD1 matches at 10 bases. With V trimmed by 1 base and J by 1 base, 0 bases remained unmatched. The CDR3 has 15 residues. Germline assignment: CDR1 SEHNR and CDR2 FQNEAQ (reference sequence). The CDR3 nucleotides are TGTGCCAGCAGCTTAGGGACAGGGGGTAACTATGGCTACACCTTC. Protein: CASSLGTGGNYGYTF.

The CDR3 nucleotides are TGTGCCAGCAGCCTTTCCGACGGAGGTCCACCCACTTCCTACAATGAGCAGTTCTTC. Its translation: CASSLSDGGPPTSYNEQFF. The rearrangement links TRBV5-6 to TRBJ2-1, with D possibly TRBD2 on 5 matching bases. V shed 4 bases and J shed 1 base, with 24 bases lying between them. Germline lookup yields CDR1 SGHDT and CDR2 YYEEEE. This CDR3 has 19 amino acids.

The count of this clonotype is one. The V call is TRBV5-1, the J call TRBJ1-2; D uncertain. The germline gives CDR1 SGHRS, CDR2 YFSETQ. The CDR3 has 14 amino acids. The V and J ends lost 0 bases and 1 base respectively, with 7 bases between them. The CDR3 loop is CASSLEAGNYGYTF. The CDR3 coding sequence is TGCGCCAGCAGCTTGGAAGCGGGTAACTATGGCTACACCTTC.

In this sample, this clonotype turned up once. The chain couples TRBV9 to TRBJ1-4; the D is unclear. Looked up from germline, CDR1 is SGDLS and CDR2 is YYNGEE. The CDR3 extends over 13 amino acids. The V end was cut by 3 bases, the J end by 8 bases, with 11 bases between. The CDR3 sequence: CASSARFGEKLFF. The DNA of the CDR3 is TGTGCCAGCAGCGCCCGATTCGGGGAAAAACTGTTTTTT.

The chain links TRBV29-1 to TRBJ2-5; TRBD2 agrees at 10 bases. The CDR3 consists of 14 residues. The germline V gene encodes CDR1 SQVTM and CDR2 ANQGSEA. The V gene end was trimmed by 6 bases and the J gene end by 9 bases; junction bases not matched to a gene: 13. The CDR3 DNA follows: TGCAGCGTAGCCGGGACTAGCGAGATTTTTTCCCAGTACTTC. Translation: CSVAGTSEIFSQYF.